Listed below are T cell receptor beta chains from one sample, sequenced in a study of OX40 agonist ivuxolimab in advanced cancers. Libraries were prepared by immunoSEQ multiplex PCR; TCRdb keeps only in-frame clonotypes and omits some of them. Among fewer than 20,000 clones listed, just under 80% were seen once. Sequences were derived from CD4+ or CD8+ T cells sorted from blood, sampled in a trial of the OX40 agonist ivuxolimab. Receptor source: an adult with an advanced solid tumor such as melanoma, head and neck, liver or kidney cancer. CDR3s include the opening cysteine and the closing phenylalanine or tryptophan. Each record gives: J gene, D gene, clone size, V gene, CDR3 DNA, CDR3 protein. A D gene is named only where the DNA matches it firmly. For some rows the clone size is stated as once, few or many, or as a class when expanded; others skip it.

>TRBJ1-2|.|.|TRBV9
TGTGCCAGCAGCGTAGAGGAGGGCGGGATCTATGGCTACACCTTC
CASSVEEGGIYGYTF
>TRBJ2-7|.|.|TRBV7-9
TGTGCCAGCAGCCCGGGGTACGAGCAGTACTTC
CASSPGYEQYF
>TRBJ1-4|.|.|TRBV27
TGTGCCAGCAGTCCACTTTCAGGGGAGCCCTATGAAAAACTGTTTTTT
CASSPLSGEPYEKLFF
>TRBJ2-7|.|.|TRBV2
TGTGCCAGCTGTATATGGGAGGCCTACGAGCAGTACTTC
CASCIWEAYEQYF
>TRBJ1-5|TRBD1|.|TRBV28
TGTGCCAGCAGTTTATCGGGACAGGGAGGCAATCAGCCCCAGCATTTT
CASSLSGQGGNQPQHF
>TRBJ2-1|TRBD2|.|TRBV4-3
TGCGCCAGCAGCCAAGAAACTAGCGGGGGGTACAATGAGCAGTTCTTC
CASSQETSGGYNEQFF
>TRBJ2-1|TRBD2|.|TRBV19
TGTGCCAGCTTTAGCGGGGGGGCCGATGAGCAGTTCTTC
CASFSGGADEQFF
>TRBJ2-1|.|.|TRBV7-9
TGTGCCAGCAGCTCGCTGGGGAAGGGCAATGAGCAGTTCTTC
CASSSLGKGNEQFF
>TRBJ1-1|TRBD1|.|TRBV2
TGTGCCAGCAGTGATGTAATCATACGAACTAGACAGGGGGACACTGAAGCTTTCTTT
CASSDVIIRTRQGDTEAFF
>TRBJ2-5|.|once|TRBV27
TGTGCCAGCAGTCCAAGACTGGCGGGAAGGGAAGAGACCCAGTACTTC
CASSPRLAGREETQYF
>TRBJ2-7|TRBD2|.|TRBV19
TGTGCCAGTAGTACCCGGTTTAGCGGGGGTTCCTACGAGCAGTACTTC
CASSTRFSGGSYEQYF
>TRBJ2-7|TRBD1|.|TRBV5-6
TGTGCCAGCAGCTCCCGGTCTAGGGACAGGGGTGACGAGCAGTACTTC
CASSSRSRDRGDEQYF
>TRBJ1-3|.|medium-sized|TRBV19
TGTGCCAGTAGTAGTCGGGGTCGTTTAGGAAACACCATATATTTT
CASSSRGRLGNTIYF
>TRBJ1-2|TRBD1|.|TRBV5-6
TGTGCCAGCAGCTTGGGGAACAGGGGTCCCTATGGCTACACCTTC
CASSLGNRGPYGYTF
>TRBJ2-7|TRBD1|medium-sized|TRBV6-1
TGTGCCAGCAGAATGGGACAGGGGGCGGACGAGCAGTACTTC
CASRMGQGADEQYF
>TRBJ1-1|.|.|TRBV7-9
TGTGCCAGCAGCTTAGAGGACGGTGGTACACGCACTGAAGCTTTCTTT
CASSLEDGGTRTEAFF
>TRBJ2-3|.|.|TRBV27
TGTGCCAGCAGTTTGATCGGCGAGGGGGTACCCCACTCAGATACGCAGTATTTT
CASSLIGEGVPHSDTQYF
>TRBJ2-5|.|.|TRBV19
TGTGCCAGTAGCCTGCACCAGACAGGCCAAGAGACCCAGTACTTC
CASSLHQTGQETQYF
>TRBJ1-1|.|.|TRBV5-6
TGTGCCAGCAGCCAGGACAGCCCTGAAGCTTTCTTT
CASSQDSPEAFF
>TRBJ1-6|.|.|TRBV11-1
TGTGCCAGCAGCCCCCGAGGAAATTCACCCCTCCACTTT
CASSPRGNSPLHF
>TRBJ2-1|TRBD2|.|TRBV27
TGTGCCAGCACCCCGGGGACTAGCGGGGCCTACAATGAGCAGTTCTTC
CASTPGTSGAYNEQFF
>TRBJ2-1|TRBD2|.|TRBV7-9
TGTGCCAGCAGCTTAAATCAATTAGCGGGGGACAATGAGCAGTTCTTC
CASSLNQLAGDNEQFF
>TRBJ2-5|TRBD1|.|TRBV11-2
TGTGCCAGCAGCTCCCGGGACAGGGGTATAGAGGGTGAGCAGTACTTC
CASSSRDRGIEGEQYF
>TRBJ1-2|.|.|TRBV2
TGTGCCAGGGGCTTGCGGTCTAACTATGGCTACACCTTC
CARGLRSNYGYTF
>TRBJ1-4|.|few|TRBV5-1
TGCGCCAGCAGCTTGGTTCCCGGGGCTTATAATGAAAAACTGTTTTTT
CASSLVPGAYNEKLFF
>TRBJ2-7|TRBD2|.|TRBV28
TGTGCCAGCAGGGGACTAGCGGGCCTCTACGAGCAGTACTTC
CASRGLAGLYEQYF
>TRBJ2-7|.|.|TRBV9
TGTGCCAGCAGCGCTGGCCCAGGGGGGACCGACGAGCAGTACTTC
CASSAGPGGTDEQYF
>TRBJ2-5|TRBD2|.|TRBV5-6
TGTGCCAGCAGCCCCGGGGGGACTAGCGCGGGGGAGACCCAGTACTTC
CASSPGGTSAGETQYF
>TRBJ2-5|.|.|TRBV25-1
TGTGCCACCGCCGATAGAGCGGAGGTTCGGGAGACCCAGTACTTC
CATADRAEVRETQYF
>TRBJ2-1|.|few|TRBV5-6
TGTGCCAGCAGCTTGGGCGGAGGCTCCTACAATGAGCAGTTCTTC
CASSLGGGSYNEQFF
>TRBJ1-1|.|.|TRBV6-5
TGTGCCAGCAGTAAGCGGGGTGTAGCTGAAGCTTTCTTT
CASSKRGVAEAFF
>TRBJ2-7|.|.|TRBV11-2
TGTGCCAGCAGCACTTCTCCGGACGGCTTCTACGAGCAGTACTTC
CASSTSPDGFYEQYF
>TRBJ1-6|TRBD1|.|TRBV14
TGTGCCAGCAGTCCTTCAAATGGGACAGGGGATGTAGCCGTCAATTCACCCCTCCACTTT
CASSPSNGTGDVAVNSPLHF
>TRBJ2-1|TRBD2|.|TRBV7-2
TGTGCCAGCAGCCTACAAACTAGCGGGGGGTCCTACAATGAGCAGTTCTTC
CASSLQTSGGSYNEQFF
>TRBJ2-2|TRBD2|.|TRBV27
TGTGCCAGCAGTCCCTTCGGGGGGTCGAACACCGGGGAGCTGTTTTTT
CASSPFGGSNTGELFF
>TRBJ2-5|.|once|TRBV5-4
TGTGCCAGCAGCTTTAGGGGTGGGGCCCAAGAGACCCAGTACTTC
CASSFRGGAQETQYF
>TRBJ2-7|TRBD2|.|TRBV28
TGTGCCAGCATCTCCGGAGGGACTAGCGGTTTCTACGAGCAGTACTTC
CASISGGTSGFYEQYF
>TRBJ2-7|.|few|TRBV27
TGTGCCAGCAGCGTAGGGCAGGGAAGTTCCTACGAGCAGTACTTC
CASSVGQGSSYEQYF
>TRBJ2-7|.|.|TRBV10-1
TGCGCCAGCAGTGCGGGACAATTCTCCTACGAGCAGTACTTC
CASSAGQFSYEQYF
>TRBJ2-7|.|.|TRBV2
TGTGCCAGGTCGTCTCGTCAGGGTCAAATCCTCCACGAGCAGTACTTC
CARSSRQGQILHEQYF
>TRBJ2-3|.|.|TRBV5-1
TGCGCCAGCAGCTTGTGGGACATCACAGATACGCAGTATTTT
CASSLWDITDTQYF
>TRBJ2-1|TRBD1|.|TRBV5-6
TGTGCCAGCAGCTCCGGGACAGGAAGCTACAATGAGCAGTTCTTC
CASSSGTGSYNEQFF
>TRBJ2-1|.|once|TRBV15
TGTGCCACCAGCTACAGCGGGTCCAATGAGCAGTTCTTC
CATSYSGSNEQFF
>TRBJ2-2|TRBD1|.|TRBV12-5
TGTGCTAGTGGGGGGACAGGGCCTAACACCGGGGAGCTGTTTTTT
CASGGTGPNTGELFF
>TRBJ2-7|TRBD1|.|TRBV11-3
TGTGCCAGCAGCTCCCGTCGACAGGGGGAGGGAACCTACGAGCAGTACTTC
CASSSRRQGEGTYEQYF